The entry below describes one T cell receptor beta chain. These data originate in a study of cytomegalovirus exposure and HLA in healthy donors. PCR used 60 Vbeta primers and 13 Jbeta primers. In the authors' methods: In a later analysis, the count reached tens of millions of unique TCR beta chains, with about 10 million shared. Generated by immunoSEQ multiplex PCR, the TCRdb table keeps only in-frame clones and is missing some. V and J calls and clone size are those listed in that table; D and trimming were worked out from the DNA. The sample shows about 200,000 clones, roughly 80% of them seen only once. The source is a man aged 25-45 years in good health and CMV-seronegative. The sequencing input was PBMCs.

CDR3 sequence (DNA): TGTGCCAGCAGCGGACAGACATCGAACAATGAGCAGTTCTTC. This gives the protein CASSGQTSNNEQFF. This sequence joins TRBV7-2 and TRBJ2-1, with D possibly matching TRBD1 (6 bases). From germline, CDR1 is SGHTA and CDR2 FQGNSA. V lost 5 bases and J 5 bases, leaving 13 bases between the germline ends. The CDR3 covers 14 residues.